This T cell receptor (beta chain) was retrieved from a study of blood T cell repertoires in COVID-19. Study information: The analysed material was cDNA or gDNA that came from T cells, B-cell-depleted T cells, or PBMCs.

V shed 5 bases, J shed 4 bases, and the junction held 4 bases outside the gene matches. Germline CDR1 is MRHNA and CDR2 is SNTAGT. This CDR3 spans 13 amino acids. The authors' processing: How many nucleated cells were present was estimated from reference gene primer amplification. The assay was immunoSEQ multiplex PCR, and TCRdb's table has in-frame clones only and misses some. For V, J and clone size, that table is used; D and trimming come from the DNA. The repertoire holds around 200,000 clones, 85% to 90% seen once, with over 7% in the top ten. Sequenced input: peripheral blood. J is TRBJ1-1 and V is TRBV6-4; 7 bases agree with TRBD1. The receptor comes from a woman older than 75 in a cohort sampled during active or convalescent COVID-19. The CDR3: CASSLRGTTEAFF. The CDR3 coding sequence is TGTGCCAGCAGTCTCAGGGGGACCACTGAAGCTTTCTTT.